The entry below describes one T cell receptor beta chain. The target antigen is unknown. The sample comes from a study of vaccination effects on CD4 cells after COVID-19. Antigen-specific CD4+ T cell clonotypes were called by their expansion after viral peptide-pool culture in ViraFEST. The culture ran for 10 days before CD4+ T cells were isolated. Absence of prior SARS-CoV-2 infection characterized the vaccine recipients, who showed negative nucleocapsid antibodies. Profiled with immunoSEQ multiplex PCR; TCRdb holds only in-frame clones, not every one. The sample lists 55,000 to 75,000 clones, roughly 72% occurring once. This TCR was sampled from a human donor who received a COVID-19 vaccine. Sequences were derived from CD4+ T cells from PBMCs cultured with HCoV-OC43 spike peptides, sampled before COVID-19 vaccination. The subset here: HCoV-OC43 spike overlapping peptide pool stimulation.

The CDR3 nucleotides read TGTGCCAGTCGCGAGACGCAGGTATACAATGAGCAGTTCTTC. It specifies CASRETQVYNEQFF. The genes are TRBV25-1 and TRBJ2-1; the D is unclear. V lost 9 bases and J lost 4, with 16 bases in between. Germline V lookup: CDR1 MGHDK, CDR2 SYGVNS. This CDR3 region has 14 residues.